This T cell receptor beta chain was sequenced during a study of human CD8 memory T cell subsets. Findings of the study overall: The stem-like memory T cell repertoire shared very little with the precursor exhausted T cell repertoire.

In the case of this clonotype: Antigen specificity is unknown.

Preparation of the TCR beta libraries relied on UMI-labeled 5' RACE. Reanalyzing the 5' RACE reads, TCRdb keeps one entry per CDR3 protein, without DNA. The sample holds about 18,000 distinct CDR3 sequences. CDR3 length equals 19 residues. The TCR originated in a human donor in good health. Sequencing was performed on CD8+ T cells from PBMCs. The chain uses TRBV12-3 or TRBV12-4 and TRBJ2-4; absent DNA, TCRdb's TRBD2 call cannot be checked. The CDR3 loop reads CASSPRTSGERGAKNIQYF.